This TCR beta chain was captured by sequencing in a study of blood T cell repertoires in COVID-19. At the level of the study: Sources were T cells, B-cell-depleted T cells, or PBMCs; the material itself was cDNA or gDNA.

TCRdb's table, derived via immunoSEQ multiplex PCR, lists solely in-frame clones and lacks some. This table holds roughly 110,000 clones, more than 70% found once. The CDR3 is made up of 13 amino acids. V was clipped by 7 bases and J by 6 bases, with 13 bases between them. In germline, CDR1 is SNHLY, CDR2 FYNNEI. The genes are TRBV2 and TRBJ2-1; possibly TRBD2 for D (5 bases). Sequenced material: peripheral blood. The clonotype was recovered from a middle-aged man with active or convalescent COVID-19. The CDR3 sequence: CASTLIAGNEQFF. CDR3 sequence (DNA): TGTGCCAGCACCCTTATCGCGGGCAATGAGCAGTTCTTC.